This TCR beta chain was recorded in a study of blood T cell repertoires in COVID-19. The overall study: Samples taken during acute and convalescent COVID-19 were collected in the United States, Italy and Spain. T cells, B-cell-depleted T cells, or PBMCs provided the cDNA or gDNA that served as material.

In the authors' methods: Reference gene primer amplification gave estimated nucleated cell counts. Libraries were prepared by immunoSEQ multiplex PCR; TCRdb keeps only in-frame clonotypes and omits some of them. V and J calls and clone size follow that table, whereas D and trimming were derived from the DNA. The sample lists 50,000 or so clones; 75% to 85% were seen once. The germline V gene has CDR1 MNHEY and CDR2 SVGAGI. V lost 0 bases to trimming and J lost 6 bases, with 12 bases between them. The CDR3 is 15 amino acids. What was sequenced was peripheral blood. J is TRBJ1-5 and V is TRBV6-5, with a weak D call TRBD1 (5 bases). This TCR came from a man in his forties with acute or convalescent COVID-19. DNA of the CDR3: TGTGCCAGCAGTTACTCTGCAGGGTCCGGTCAGCCCCAGCATTTT. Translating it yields CASSYSAGSGQPQHF.